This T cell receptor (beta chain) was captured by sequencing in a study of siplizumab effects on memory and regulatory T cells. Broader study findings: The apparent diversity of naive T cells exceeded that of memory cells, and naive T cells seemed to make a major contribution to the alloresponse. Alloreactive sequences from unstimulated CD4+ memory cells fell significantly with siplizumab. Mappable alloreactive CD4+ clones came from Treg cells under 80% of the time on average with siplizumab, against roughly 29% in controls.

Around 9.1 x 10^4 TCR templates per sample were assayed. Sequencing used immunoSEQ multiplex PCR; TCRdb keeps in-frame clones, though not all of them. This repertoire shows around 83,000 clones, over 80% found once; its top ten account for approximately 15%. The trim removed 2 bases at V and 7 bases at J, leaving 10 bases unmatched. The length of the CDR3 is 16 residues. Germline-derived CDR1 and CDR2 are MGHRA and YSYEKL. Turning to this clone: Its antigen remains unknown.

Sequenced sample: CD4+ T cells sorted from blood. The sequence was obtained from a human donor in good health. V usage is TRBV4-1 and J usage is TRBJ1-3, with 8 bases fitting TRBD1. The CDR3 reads CASSQPRQGRWNTIYF. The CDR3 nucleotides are TGCGCCAGCAGCCAACCACGACAGGGGCGTTGGAACACCATATATTTT.